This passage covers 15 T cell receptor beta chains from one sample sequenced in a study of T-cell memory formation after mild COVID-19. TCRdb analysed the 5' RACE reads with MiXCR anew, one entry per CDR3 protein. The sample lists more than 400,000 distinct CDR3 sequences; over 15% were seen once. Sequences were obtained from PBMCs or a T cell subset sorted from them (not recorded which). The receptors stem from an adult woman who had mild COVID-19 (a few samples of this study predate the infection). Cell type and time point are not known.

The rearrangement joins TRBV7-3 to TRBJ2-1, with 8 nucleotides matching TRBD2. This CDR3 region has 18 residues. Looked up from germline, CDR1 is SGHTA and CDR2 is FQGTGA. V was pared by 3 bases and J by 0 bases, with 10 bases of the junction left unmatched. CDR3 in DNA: TGTGCCAGCAGCTTTGGCGGAAGCGGGAGAAGCTCCTACAATGAGCAGTTCTTC. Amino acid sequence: CASSFGGSGRSSYNEQFF.

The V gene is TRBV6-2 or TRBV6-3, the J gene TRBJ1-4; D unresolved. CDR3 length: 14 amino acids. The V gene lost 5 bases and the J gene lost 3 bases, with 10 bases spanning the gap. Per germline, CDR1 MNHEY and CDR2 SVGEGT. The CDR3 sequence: CASSVSGANEKLFF. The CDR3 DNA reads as TGTGCCAGCAGTGTCTCCGGGGCTAATGAAAAACTGTTTTTT.

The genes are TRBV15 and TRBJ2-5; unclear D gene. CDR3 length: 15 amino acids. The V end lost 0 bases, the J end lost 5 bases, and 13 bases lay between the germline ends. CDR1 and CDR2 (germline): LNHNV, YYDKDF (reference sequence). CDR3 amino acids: CATSRDIKFLETQYF. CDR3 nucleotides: TGTGCCACCAGCAGAGATATCAAGTTCCTGGAGACCCAGTACTTC.

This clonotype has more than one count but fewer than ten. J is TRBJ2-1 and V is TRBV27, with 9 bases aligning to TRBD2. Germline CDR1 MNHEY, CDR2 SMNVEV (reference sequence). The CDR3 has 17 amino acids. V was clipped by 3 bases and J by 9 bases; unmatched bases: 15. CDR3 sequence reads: CASSFTLVGGRAVEQFF. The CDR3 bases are TGTGCCAGCAGTTTTACCCTCGTTGGCGGGAGGGCCGTTGAGCAGTTCTTC.

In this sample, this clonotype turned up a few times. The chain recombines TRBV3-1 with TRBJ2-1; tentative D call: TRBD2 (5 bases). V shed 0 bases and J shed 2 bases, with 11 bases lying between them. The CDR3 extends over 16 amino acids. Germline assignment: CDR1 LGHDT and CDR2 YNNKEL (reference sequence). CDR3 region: CASSQDFGETYNEQFF. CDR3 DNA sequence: TGTGCCAGCAGCCAAGATTTCGGGGAAACCTACAATGAGCAGTTCTTC.

This CDR3 is CASTLGQARIVQYF. In nucleotides, the CDR3 is TGTGCCAGCACCCTGGGACAGGCGCGGATTGTGCAGTACTTC. The chain links TRBV6-1 to TRBJ2-7; TRBD1 matches at 8 bases. Germline CDR1 MNHNS, CDR2 SASEGT. J gave up 9 bases and V 7 bases, and 14 bases lay outside the gene matches. The CDR3 contains 14 residues.

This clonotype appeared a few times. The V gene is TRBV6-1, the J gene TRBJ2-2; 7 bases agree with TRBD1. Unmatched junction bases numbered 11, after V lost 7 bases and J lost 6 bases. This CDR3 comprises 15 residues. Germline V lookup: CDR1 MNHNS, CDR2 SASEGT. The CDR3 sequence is CASTDRAYVSGELFF. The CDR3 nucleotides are TGTGCCAGCACCGACAGGGCTTATGTGTCCGGGGAGCTGTTTTTT.

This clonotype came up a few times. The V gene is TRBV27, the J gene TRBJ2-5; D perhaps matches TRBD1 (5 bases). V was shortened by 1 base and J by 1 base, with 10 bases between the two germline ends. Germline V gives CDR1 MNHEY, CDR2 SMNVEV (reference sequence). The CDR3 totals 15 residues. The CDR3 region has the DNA TGTGCCAGCAGTTTATTTCTCGACAGCCAAGAGACCCAGTACTTC. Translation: CASSLFLDSQETQYF.

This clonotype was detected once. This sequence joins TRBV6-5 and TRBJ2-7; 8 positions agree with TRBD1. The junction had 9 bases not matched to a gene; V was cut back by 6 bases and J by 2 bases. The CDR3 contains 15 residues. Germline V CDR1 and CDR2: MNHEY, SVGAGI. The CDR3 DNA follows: TGTGCCAGCAGATCTACCGGGACAGGAGCCTACGAGCAGTACTTC. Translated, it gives CASRSTGTGAYEQYF.

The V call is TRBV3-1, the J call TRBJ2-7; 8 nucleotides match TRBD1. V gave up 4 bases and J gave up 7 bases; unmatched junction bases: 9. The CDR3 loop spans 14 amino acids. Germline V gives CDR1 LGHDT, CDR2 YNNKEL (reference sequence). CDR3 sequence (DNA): TGTGCCAGCAGCCGAGAAGCAGGGGGCGGTGAGCAGTACTTC. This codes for CASSREAGGGEQYF.

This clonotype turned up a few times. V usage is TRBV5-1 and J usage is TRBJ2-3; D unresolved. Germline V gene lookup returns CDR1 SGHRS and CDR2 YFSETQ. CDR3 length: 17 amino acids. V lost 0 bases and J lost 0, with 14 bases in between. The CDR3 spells CASSLEWTPASTDTQYF. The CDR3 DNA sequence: TGCGCCAGCAGCTTGGAATGGACCCCCGCGAGCACAGATACGCAGTATTTT.

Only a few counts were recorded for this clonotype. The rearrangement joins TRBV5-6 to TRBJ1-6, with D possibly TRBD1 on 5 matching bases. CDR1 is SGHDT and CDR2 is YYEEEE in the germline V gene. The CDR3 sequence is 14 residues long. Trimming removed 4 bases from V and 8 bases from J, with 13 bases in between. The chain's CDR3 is CASSLWTRDSPLHF. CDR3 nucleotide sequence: TGTGCCAGCAGCCTGTGGACACGCGATTCACCCCTCCACTTT.

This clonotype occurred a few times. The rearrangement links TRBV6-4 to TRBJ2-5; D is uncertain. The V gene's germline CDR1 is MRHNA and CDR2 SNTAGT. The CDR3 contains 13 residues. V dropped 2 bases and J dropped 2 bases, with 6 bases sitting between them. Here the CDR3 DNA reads TGTGCCAGCAGTGACATAGCTCAAGAGACCCAGTACTTC. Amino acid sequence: CASSDIAQETQYF.

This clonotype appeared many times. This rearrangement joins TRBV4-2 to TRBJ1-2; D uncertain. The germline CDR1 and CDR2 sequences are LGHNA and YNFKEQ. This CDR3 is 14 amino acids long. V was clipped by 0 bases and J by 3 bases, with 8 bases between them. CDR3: CASSQDPGDYGYTF. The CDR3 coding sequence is TGTGCCAGCAGCCAAGATCCCGGGGACTATGGCTACACCTTC.

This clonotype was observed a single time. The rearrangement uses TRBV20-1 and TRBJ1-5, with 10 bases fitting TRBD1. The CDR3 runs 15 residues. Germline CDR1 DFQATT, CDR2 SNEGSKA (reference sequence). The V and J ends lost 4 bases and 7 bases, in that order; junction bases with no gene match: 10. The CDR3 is CSATAPGQGMQPQHF. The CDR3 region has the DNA TGCAGTGCTACAGCCCCGGGACAGGGGATGCAGCCCCAGCATTTT.